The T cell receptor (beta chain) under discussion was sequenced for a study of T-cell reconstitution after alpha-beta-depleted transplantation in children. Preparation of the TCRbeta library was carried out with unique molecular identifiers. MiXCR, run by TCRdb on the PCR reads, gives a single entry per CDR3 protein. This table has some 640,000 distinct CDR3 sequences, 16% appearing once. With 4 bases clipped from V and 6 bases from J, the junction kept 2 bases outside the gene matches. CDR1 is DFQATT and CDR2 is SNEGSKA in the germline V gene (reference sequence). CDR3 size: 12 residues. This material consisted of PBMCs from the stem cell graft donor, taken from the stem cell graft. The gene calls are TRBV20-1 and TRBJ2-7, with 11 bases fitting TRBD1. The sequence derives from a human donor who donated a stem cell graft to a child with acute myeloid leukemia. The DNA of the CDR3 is TGCAGTGCTACCGGGACAGGGGGCGAGCAGTACTTC. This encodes CSATGTGGEQYF.